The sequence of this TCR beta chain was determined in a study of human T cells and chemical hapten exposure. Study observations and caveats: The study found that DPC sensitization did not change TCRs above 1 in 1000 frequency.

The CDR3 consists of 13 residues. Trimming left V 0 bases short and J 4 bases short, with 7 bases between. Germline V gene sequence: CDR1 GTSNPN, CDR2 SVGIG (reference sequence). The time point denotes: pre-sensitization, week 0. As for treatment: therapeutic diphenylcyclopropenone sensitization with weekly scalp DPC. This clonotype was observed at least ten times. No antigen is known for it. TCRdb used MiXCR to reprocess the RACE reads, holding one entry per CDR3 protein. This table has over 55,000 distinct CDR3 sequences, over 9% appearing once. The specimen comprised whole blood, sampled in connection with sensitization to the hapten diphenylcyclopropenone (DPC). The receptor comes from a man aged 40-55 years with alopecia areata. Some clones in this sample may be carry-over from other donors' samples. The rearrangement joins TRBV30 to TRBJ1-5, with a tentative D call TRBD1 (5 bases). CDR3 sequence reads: CAWSVDSNQPQHF. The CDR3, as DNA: TGTGCCTGGAGTGTAGACAGTAATCAGCCCCAGCATTTT.